This T cell receptor (beta chain) originates from a study of T cells in Graves' hyperthyroidism and ophthalmopathy. CDR3 size: 16 residues. The germline CDR1 and CDR2 sequences are WSHSY and SAAADI. Unmatched junction bases numbered 5, after V lost 2 bases and J lost 4 bases. Any patient presenting with uncontrolled infection, other autoimmune disease, pregnancy or lactation was left out. Amplified regions were TCR beta CDR3 sequences from RNA transcripts. An initial round of RT-PCR targeting the TCR CDR3 relied on the HTBI primer set. Each CDR3 protein is one row after TCRdb ran MiXCR on the multiplex PCR reads. The table shows 300,000 to 500,000 distinct CDR3 sequences, with approximately 15% occurring only once. Overall study results and limits: The blood repertoire included most of the expanded thyroid clonotypes above 0.001.

This clonotype has at least ten counts. Its specificity is unknown. Sequencing was performed on blood. This chain joins TRBV10-2 and TRBJ1-2; 12 positions match TRBD1. This TCR came from a woman aged 30 to 39 with Graves' hyperthyroidism. CDR3 residues: CASSEPGTGGTYGYTF. The DNA for the CDR3 is TGCGCCAGCAGTGAGCCCGGGACAGGGGGCACCTATGGCTACACCTTC.